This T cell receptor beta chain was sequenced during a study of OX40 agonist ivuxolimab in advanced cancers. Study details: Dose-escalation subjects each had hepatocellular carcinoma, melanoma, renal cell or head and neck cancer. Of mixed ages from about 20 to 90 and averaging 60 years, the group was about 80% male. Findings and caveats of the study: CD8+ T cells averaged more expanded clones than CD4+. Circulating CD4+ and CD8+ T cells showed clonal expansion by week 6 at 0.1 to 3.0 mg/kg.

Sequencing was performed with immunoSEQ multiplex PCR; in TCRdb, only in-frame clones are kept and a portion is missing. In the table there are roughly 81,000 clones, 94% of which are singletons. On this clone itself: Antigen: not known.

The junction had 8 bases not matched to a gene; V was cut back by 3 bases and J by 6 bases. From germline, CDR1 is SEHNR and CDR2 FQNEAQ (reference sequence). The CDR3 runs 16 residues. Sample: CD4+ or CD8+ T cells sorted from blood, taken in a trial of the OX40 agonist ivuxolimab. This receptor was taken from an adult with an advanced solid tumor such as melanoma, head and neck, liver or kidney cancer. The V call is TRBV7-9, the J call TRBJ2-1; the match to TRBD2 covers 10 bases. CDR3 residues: CASSLRPGLAPNEQFF. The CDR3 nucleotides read TGTGCCAGCAGCTTGCGGCCGGGACTAGCGCCCAATGAGCAGTTCTTC.